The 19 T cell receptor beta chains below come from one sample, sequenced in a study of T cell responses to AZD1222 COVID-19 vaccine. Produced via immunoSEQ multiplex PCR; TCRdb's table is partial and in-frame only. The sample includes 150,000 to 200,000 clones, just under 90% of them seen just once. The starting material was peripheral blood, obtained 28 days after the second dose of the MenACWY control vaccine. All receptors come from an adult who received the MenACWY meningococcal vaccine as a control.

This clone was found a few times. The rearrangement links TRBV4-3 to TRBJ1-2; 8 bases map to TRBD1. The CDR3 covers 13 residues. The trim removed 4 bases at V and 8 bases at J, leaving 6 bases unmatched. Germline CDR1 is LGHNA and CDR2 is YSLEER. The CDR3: CASSLSTGEGYTF. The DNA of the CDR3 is TGCGCCAGCAGCCTTTCGACAGGGGAAGGCTACACCTTC.

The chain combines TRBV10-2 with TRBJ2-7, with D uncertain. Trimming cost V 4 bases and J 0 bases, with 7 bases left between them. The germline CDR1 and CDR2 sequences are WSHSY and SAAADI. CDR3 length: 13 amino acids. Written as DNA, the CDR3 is TGCGCCAGCAGTGGCCGGATCTCCTACGAGCAGTACTTC. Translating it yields CASSGRISYEQYF.

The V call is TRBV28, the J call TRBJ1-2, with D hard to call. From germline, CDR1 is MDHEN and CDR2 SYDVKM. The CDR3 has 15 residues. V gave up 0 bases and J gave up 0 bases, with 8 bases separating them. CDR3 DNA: TGTGCCAGCAGTTTATGGGCGGTAGCTAACTATGGCTACACCTTC. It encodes CASSLWAVANYGYTF.

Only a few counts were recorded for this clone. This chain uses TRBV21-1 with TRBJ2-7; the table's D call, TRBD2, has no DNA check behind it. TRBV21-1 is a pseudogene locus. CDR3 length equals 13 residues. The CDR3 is CASGGRKSYEQYF. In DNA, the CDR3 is TGTGCCAGCGGGGGGAGAAAGTCTTACGAGCAGTACTTC.

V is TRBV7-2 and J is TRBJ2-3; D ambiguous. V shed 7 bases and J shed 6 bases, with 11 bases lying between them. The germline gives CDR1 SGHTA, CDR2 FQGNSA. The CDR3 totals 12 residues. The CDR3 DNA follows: TGTGCCAGCACCGTGTGGTCGGATACGCAGTATTTT. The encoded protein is CASTVWSDTQYF.

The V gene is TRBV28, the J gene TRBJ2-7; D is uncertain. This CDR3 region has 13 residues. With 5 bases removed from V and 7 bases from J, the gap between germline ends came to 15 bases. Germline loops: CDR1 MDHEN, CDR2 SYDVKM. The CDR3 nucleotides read TGTGCCAGCAGTCCAATCCCCCTGGGGGAGCAGTACTTC. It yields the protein CASSPIPLGEQYF.

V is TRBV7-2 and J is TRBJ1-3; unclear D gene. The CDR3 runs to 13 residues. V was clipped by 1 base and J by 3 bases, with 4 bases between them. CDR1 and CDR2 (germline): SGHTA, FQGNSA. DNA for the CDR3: TGTGCCAGCAGCTTAGTCGGTGGAAACACCATATATTTT. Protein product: CASSLVGGNTIYF.

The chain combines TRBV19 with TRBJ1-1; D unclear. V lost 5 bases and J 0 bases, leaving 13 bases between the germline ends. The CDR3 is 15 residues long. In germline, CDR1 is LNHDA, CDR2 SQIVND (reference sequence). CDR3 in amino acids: CASSVVGGMNTEAFF. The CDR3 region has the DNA TGTGCCAGTAGTGTCGTGGGAGGCATGAACACTGAAGCTTTCTTT.

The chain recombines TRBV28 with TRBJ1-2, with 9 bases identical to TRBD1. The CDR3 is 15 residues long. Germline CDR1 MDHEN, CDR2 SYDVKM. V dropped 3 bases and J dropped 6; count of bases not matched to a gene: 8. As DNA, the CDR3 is TGTGCCAGCAGTTTCAATACAGGGGGCTTTGATGGCTACACCTTC. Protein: CASSFNTGGFDGYTF.

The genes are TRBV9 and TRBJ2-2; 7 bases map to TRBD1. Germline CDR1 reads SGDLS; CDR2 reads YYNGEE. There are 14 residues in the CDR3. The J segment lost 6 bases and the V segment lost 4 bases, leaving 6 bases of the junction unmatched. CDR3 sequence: CASSTNRGPGELFF. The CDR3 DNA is TGTGCCAGCAGCACCAACAGGGGCCCCGGGGAGCTGTTTTTT. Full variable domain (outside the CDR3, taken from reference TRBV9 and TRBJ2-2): DSGVTQTPKHLITATGQRVTLRCSPRSGDLSVYWYQQSLDQGLQFLIQYYNGEERAKGNILERFSAQQFPDLHSELNLSSLELGDSALYFCASSTNRGPGELFFGEGSRLTVL.

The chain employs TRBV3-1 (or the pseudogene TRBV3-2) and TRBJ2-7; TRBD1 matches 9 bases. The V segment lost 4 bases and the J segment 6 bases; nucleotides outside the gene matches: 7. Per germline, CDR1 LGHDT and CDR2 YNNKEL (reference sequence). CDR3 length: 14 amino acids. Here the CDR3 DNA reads TGTGCCAGCAGCCCCGGGACAGGGAACCTCGAGCAGTACTTC. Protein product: CASSPGTGNLEQYF.

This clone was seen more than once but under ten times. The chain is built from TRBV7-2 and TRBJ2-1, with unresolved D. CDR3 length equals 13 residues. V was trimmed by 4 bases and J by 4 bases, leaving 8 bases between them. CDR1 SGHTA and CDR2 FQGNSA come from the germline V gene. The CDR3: CASSSPSYNEQFF. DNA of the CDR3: TGTGCCAGCAGCTCCCCATCATACAATGAGCAGTTCTTC.

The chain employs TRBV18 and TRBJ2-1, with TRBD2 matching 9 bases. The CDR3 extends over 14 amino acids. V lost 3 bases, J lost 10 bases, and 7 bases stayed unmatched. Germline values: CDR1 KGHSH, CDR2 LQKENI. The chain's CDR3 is CASSPLSGGGEQFF. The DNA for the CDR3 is TGTGCCAGCTCACCCCTTAGCGGGGGCGGCGAGCAGTTCTTC.

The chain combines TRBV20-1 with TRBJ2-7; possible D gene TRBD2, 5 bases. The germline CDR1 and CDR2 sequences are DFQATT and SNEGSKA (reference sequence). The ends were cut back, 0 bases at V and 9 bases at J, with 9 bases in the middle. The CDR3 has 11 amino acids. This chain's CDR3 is CSAREDFAQYF. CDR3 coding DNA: TGCAGTGCTAGAGAGGACTTCGCGCAGTACTTC.

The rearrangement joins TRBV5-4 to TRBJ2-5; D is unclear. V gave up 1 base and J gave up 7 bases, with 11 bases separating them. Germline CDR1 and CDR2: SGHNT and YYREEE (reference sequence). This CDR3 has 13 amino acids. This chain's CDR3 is CASSLTYDSTQYF. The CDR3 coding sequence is TGTGCCAGCAGCTTGACGTACGATTCGACCCAGTACTTC. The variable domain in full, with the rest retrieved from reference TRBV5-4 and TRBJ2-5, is ETGVTQSPTHLIKTRGQQVTLRCSSQSGHNTVSWYQQALGQGPQFIFQYYREEENGRGNFPPRFSGLQFPNYSSELNVNALELDDSALYLCASSLTYDSTQYFGPGTRLLVL.

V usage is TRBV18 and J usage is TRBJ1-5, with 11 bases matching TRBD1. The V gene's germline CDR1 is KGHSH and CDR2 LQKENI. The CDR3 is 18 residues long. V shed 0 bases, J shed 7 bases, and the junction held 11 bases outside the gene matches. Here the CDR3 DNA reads TGTGCCAGCTCACCACCGGACAGGGGGCAGGCACTAGGGCAGCCCCAGCATTTT. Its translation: CASSPPDRGQALGQPQHF.

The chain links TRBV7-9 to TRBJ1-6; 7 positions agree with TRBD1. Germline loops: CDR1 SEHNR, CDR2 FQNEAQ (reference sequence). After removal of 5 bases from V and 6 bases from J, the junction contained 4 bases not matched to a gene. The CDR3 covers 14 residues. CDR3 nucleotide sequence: TGTGCCAGCAGCCGGGACAGTCGTAATTCACCCCTCCACTTT. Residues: CASSRDSRNSPLHF.

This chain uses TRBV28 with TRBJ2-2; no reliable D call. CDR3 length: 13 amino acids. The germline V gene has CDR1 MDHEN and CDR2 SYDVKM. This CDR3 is CAATNANTGELFF. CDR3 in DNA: TGTGCTGCTACCAACGCGAACACCGGGGAGCTGTTTTTT.

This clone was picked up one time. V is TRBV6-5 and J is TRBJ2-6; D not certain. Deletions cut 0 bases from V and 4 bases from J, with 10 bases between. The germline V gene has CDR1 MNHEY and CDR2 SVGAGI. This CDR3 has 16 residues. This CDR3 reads CASSYSRAPGANVLTF. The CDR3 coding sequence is TGTGCCAGCAGTTACTCGCGAGCCCCAGGGGCCAACGTCCTGACTTTC.